This TCR beta chain was captured in a study of CD8 T cells in Susac syndrome. The CDR3 is made up of 14 amino acids. From germline, CDR1 is SGHDN and CDR2 FVKESK. With V trimmed by 3 bases and J by 5 bases, 6 bases remained unmatched. Study observations and caveats: The study conceded that relatively few individuals underwent its TCR sequencing and HLA analysis.

Notes on this clonotype: The antigen is undetermined.

Random-hexamer reverse transcription was applied to about 0.5 to 1 ug RNA. TCRdb re-analysed the immunoSEQ multiplex PCR reads in MiXCR, keeping a single row per CDR3 protein. The sample has some 130,000 distinct CDR3 sequences, over 80% seen once. Purification of the CD8+ and CD4+ T cells relied on negative isolation, and TEMRA cells underwent FACS enrichment. The chain combines TRBV14 with TRBJ2-5; 7 bases line up with TRBD2. This clonotype was obtained from a human donor with multiple sclerosis. Material for sequencing was CD8+ T cells from PBMCs. The CDR3 DNA reads as TGTGCCAGCAGCCAGTGGGAGGGCCACGAGACCCAGTACTTC. The encoded protein is CASSQWEGHETQYF.